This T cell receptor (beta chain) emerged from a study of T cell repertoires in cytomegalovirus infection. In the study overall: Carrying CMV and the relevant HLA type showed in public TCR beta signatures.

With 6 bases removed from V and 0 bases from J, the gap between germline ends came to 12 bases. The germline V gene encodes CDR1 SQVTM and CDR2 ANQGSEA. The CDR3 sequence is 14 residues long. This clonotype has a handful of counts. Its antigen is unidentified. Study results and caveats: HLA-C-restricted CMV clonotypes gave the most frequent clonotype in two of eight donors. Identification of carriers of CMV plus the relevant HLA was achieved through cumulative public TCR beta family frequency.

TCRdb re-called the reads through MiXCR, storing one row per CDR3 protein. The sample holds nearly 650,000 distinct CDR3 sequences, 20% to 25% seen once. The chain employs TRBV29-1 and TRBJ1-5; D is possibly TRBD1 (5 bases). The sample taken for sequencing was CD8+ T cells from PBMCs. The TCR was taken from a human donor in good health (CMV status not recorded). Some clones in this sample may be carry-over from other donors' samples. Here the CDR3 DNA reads TGCAGCGTACCGGGACGGGATAGCAATCAGCCCCAGCATTTT. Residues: CSVPGRDSNQPQHF.